Each of the 3 T cell receptor beta chains below was sequenced from the same sample in a study of OX40 agonist ivuxolimab in advanced cancers. Receptor libraries were prepared by the immunoSEQ multiplex PCR assay. TCRdb took over this immuneACCESS table, retaining in-frame rearrangements with V and J assigned. Such tables are incomplete; in checked studies, under half of the missing clones stem from an unresolved V gene, and the remainder is unexplained. This sample gives around 70,000 clones in total; approximately 87% of them show up just once. Over 0.75% of the sample comes from the top ten. The material sequenced was CD4+ or CD8+ T cells sorted from blood, taken in a trial of the OX40 agonist ivuxolimab. Source of these receptors: an adult with an advanced solid tumor such as melanoma, head and neck, liver or kidney cancer.

As DNA, the CDR3 is TGTGCCAGCAGCCCGCGGACAGGGGGCGGCGAGCAGTACTTC. It codes for CASSPRTGGGEQYF. The chain links TRBV11-3 to TRBJ2-7; TRBD1 aligns across 11 bases. V trimming: 5 bases; J trimming: 6 bases; junction bases outside the gene matches: 6. The CDR3 loop spans 14 amino acids. The V gene's germline CDR1 is SGHNT and CDR2 YENEEA.

The rearrangement links TRBV6-1 to TRBJ1-4; no reliable D call. The germline V and J ends were trimmed by 8 bases and 4 bases, with 11 bases remaining between them. Germline-derived CDR1 and CDR2 are MNHNS and SASEGT. This CDR3 spans 13 amino acids. CDR3 nucleotides: TGTGCCAGCGTTTGGCAGTTTAATGAAAAACTGTTTTTT. Translation gives CASVWQFNEKLFF.

The gene calls are TRBV27 and TRBJ2-1; 9 bases are a match to TRBD1. The CDR3 loop spans 14 amino acids. Germline CDR1 reads MNHEY; CDR2 reads SMNVEV (reference sequence). V lost 6 bases to trimming and J lost 6 bases; unmatched junction nucleotides: 6. CDR3 nucleotide sequence: TGTGCCAGCAGCCAGGGACAGGGCCTCAATGAGCAGTTCTTC. This gives the protein CASSQGQGLNEQFF.